This is a list of T cell receptor beta chains from one sample in a study of blood T cell repertoires in COVID-19. Using immunoSEQ multiplex PCR, the repertoire was profiled, and TCRdb retains in-frame clones only, with some absent. This sample has about 140,000 clones, with 65% to 85% found just once. Sequencing was performed on peripheral blood. The receptors were sampled from a man aged 25-40 years with COVID-19, enrolled during active disease. Each CDR3 is given with its conserved first and last residue. Fields, in order: clone size, V gene, J gene, D gene, CDR3 DNA, CDR3 protein. The D gene is left open where the match is weak. For some rows the clone size is stated as once, few or many, or as a class when expanded; others skip it.

NA	TRBV6-5	TRBJ1-3	TRBD1	TGTGCCAGCTCGGACAGGGGGCTTGAAAACACCATATATTTT	CASSDRGLENTIYF
NA	TRBV4-3	TRBJ2-3	TRBD2	TGCGCCAGCAGCTTACTAGCGGGAAACACAGATACGCAGTATTTT	CASSLLAGNTDTQYF
NA	TRBV7-9	TRBJ1-5	TRBD1	TGTGCCAGCAGCTTAGCGACAGGGGAAAATCAGCCCCAGCATTTT	CASSLATGENQPQHF
NA	TRBV20-1	TRBJ2-7	NA	TGCAGTGCTAGACTAGCCTACGAGCAGTACTTC	CSARLAYEQYF
few	TRBV5-8	TRBJ2-3	TRBD2	TGTGCCAGCAACAGGGGACTAGCGAATACGCAGTATTTT	CASNRGLANTQYF
NA	TRBV18	TRBJ2-5	NA	TGTGCCAGCTCACTCAGGGGACAAGAGACCCAGTACTTC	CASSLRGQETQYF
NA	TRBV14	TRBJ2-1	TRBD2	TGTGCCAGCAGCGCAACGGGACTAGCCCACAATGAGCAGTTCTTC	CASSATGLAHNEQFF
NA	TRBV15	TRBJ1-5	NA	TGTGCCACCAGCAGAGATTGGCGGGGAGGGGGCAATCAGCCCCAGCATTTT	CATSRDWRGGGNQPQHF
NA	TRBV5-6	TRBJ2-4	TRBD2	TGTGCCAGCAGCTTTCCCCTAGCGGGAGGGGAGGACATTCAGTACTTC	CASSFPLAGGEDIQYF
NA	TRBV5-6	TRBJ2-4	TRBD1	TGTGCCAGCAGCACCGGACAGGGAGCCAAAAACATTCAGTACTTC	CASSTGQGAKNIQYF
NA	TRBV5-8	TRBJ2-5	NA	TGTGCCAGCAGCTTACCCAGTGGCCAAGAGACCCAGTACTTC	CASSLPSGQETQYF
few	TRBV24-1	TRBJ1-2	NA	TGTGCCACCAGTGATCCGTCCATTCGGGGTCCTGATCGTGGCTACACCTTC	CATSDPSIRGPDRGYTF
NA	TRBV28	TRBJ2-5	NA	TGTGCCAGCAGTTCCTCGACAGGGAGGGAGACCCAGTACTTC	CASSSSTGRETQYF
NA	TRBV5-6	TRBJ1-4	NA	TGTGCCAGCAGCTTGGGGGGGCCAGAAGATGAAAAACTGTTTTTT	CASSLGGPEDEKLFF